Included here is one TCR beta chain sequence, with context. As yet, its antigen is unknown. A much larger clone lies a single base off, so this may be a read error. Germline loops: CDR1 SGHDT, CDR2 YYEEEE. The CDR3 has 18 residues. TCRdb re-called the 5' RACE reads with MiXCR, one entry per CDR3 protein. The sample records about 240,000 distinct CDR3 sequences, 8% to 9.5% being singletons. This sample was included in a study of CD8 T cells in ankylosing spondylitis. Study results and caveats: The study looked at matched synovial fluid samples from ankylosing spondylitis patients. Disease-linked clones were reported to be significantly enriched there.

The rearrangement links TRBV5-6 to TRBJ2-2, with TRBD2 matching 11 bases. Sequenced sample: blood, either unsorted or a sorted T cell fraction (not recorded which). The TCR comes from a male donor with ankylosing spondylitis or in good health (not recorded which). This CDR3 reads CASGLSSGGLTNTGELFF. CDR3 DNA sequence: TGTGCCAGCGGCTTATCTAGCGGGGGGCTGACGAACACCGGGGAGCTGTTTTTT.